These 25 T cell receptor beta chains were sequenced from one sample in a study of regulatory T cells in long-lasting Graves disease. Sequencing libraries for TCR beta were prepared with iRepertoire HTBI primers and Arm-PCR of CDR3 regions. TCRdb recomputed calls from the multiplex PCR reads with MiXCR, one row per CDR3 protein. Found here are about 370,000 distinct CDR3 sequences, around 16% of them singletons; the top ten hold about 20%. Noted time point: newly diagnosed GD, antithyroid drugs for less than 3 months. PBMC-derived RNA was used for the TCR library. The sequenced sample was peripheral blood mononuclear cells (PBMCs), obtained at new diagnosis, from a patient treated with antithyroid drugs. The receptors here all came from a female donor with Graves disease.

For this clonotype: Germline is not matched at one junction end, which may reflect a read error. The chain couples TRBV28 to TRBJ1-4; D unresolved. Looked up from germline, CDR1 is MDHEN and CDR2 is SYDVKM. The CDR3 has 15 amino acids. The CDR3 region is CASSLFRDLNERLFF. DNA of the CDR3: TGTGCCAGCAGTTTATTTCGGGATCTTAATGAAAGACTGTTTTTT.

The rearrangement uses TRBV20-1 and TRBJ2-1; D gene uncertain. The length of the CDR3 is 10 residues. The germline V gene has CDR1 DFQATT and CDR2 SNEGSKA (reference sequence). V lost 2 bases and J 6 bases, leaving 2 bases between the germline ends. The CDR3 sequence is CSARSNEQFF. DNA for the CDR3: TGCAGTGCTAGAAGCAATGAGCAGTTCTTC.

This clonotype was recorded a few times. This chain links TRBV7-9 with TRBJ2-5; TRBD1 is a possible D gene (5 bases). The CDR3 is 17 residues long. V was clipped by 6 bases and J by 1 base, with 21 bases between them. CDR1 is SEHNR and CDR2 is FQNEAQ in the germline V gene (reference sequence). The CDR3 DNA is TGTGCCAGCAGTTTCCGTAGATTCGCAGGGCCCCAAGAGACCCAGTACTTC. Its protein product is CASSFRRFAGPQETQYF.

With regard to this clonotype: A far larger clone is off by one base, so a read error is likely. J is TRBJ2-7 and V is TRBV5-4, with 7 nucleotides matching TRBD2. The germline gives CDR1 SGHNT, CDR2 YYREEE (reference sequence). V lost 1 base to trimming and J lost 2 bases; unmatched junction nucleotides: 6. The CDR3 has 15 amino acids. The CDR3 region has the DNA TGTGCCAGCAGCTTGTCGCTAGCGGAACCCTACGAGCAGTACTTC. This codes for CASSLSLAEPYEQYF. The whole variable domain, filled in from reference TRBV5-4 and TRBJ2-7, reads ETGVTQSPTHLIKTRGQQVTLRCSSQSGHNTVSWYQQALGQGPQFIFQYYREEENGRGNFPPRFSGLQFPNYSSELNVNALELDDSALYLCASSLSLAEPYEQYFGPGTRLTVT.

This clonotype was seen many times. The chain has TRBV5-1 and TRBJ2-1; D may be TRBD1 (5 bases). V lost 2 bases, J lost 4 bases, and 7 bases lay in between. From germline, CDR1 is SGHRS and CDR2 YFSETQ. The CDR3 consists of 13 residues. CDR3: CASSFDSYNEQFF. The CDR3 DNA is TGCGCCAGCAGCTTTGACAGTTACAATGAGCAGTTCTTC. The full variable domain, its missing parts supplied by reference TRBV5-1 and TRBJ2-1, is KAGVTQTPRYLIKTRGQQVTLSCSPISGHRSVSWYQQTPGQGLQFLFEYFSETQRNKGNFPGRFSGRQFSNSRSEMNVSTLELGDSALYLCASSFDSYNEQFFGPGTRLTVL.

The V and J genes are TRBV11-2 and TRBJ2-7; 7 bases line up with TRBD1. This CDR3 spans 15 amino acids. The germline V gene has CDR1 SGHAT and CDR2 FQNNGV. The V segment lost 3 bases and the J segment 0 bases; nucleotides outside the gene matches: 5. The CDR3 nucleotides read TGTGCCAGCAGCTTTGGGACAGCCTTCTCCTACGAGCAGTACTTC. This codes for CASSFGTAFSYEQYF.

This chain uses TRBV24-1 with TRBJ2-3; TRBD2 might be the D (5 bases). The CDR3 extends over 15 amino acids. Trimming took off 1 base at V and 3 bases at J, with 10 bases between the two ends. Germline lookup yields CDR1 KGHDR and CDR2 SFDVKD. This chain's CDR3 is CATSDLARGTDTQYF. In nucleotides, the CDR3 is TGTGCCACCAGTGATTTAGCTAGAGGGACAGATACGCAGTATTTT.

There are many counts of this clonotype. The CDR3 loop is CSATLTGADYGYTF. Written as DNA, the CDR3 is TGCAGTGCTACTCTGACAGGGGCGGACTATGGCTACACCTTC. This chain connects TRBV20-1 to TRBJ1-2, with TRBD1 matching over 8 bases. This CDR3 comprises 14 residues. V lost 4 bases to trimming and J lost 3 bases; unmatched junction nucleotides: 7. CDR1 is DFQATT and CDR2 is SNEGSKA in the germline V gene (reference sequence).

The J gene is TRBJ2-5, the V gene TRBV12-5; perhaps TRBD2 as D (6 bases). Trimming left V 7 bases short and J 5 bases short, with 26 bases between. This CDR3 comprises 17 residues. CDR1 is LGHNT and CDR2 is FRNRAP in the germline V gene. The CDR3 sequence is CASDNPAAGGMGETQYF. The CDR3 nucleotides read TGTGCTAGTGACAACCCCGCCGCGGGCGGGATGGGGGAGACCCAGTACTTC. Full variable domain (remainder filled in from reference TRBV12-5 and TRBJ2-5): DARVTQTPRHKVTEMGQEVTMRCQPILGHNTVFWYRQTMMQGLELLAYFRNRAPLDDSGMPKDRFSAEMPDATLATLKIQPSEPRDSAVYFCASDNPAAGGMGETQYFGPGTRLLVL.

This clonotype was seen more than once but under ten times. CDR3 sequence: CASSHQYTGYTEAFF. The DNA for the CDR3 is TGTGCCAGCAGTCACCAATATACAGGTTACACTGAAGCTTTCTTT. The chain has TRBV6-2 or TRBV6-3 and TRBJ1-1, with D possibly matching TRBD1 (5 bases). This CDR3 has 15 amino acids. Germline V gives CDR1 MNHEY, CDR2 SVGEGT. Trimming pared 5 bases from V and 3 bases from J, leaving 16 bases between.

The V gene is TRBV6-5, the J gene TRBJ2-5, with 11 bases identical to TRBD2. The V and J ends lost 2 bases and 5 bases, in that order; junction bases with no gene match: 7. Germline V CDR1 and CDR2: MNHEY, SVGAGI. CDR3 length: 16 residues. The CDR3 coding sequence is TGTGCCAGCAGTTACACTAGCGGGGGAGCACCGGAGACCCAGTACTTC. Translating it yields CASSYTSGGAPETQYF.

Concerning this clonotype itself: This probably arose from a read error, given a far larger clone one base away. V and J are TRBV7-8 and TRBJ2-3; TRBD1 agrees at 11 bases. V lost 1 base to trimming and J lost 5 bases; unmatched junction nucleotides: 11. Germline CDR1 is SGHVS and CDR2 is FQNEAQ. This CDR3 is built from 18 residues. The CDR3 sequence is CASSLGRTGGAKGDTQYF. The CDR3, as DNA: TGTGCCAGCAGCTTAGGTAGGACAGGGGGCGCAAAGGGAGATACGCAGTATTTT. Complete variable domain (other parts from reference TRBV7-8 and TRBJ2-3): GAGVSQSPRYKVAKRGQDVALRCDPISGHVSLFWYQQALGQGPEFLTYFQNEAQLDKSGLPSDRFFAERPEGSVSTLKIQRTQQEDSAVYLCASSLGRTGGAKGDTQYFGPGTRLTVL.

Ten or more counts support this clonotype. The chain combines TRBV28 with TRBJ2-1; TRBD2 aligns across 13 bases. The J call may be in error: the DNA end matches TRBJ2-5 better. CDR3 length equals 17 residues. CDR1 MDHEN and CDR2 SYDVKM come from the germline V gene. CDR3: CASSPILLAGGQETQYF. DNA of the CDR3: TGTGCCAGCAGTCCGATCCTACTAGCGGGAGGGCAAGAGACCCAGTACTTC.

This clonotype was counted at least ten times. This CDR3 is CASSWGASGYEQYF. In DNA, the CDR3 is TGTGCCAGCAGCTGGGGGGCTAGCGGTTACGAGCAGTACTTC. V is TRBV7-2 and J is TRBJ2-7, with D maybe TRBD2 (7 bases). Per germline, CDR1 SGHTA and CDR2 FQGNSA. Trimming removed 4 bases at V and 4 bases at J, with 14 bases between. The CDR3 covers 14 residues.

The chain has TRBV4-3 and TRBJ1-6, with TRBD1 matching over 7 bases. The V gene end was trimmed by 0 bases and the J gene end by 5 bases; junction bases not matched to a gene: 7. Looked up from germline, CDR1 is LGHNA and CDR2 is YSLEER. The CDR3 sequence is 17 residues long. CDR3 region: CASSQDSGDRNNSPLHF. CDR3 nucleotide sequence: TGCGCCAGCAGCCAAGATTCTGGGGACAGAAATAATTCACCCCTCCACTTT.

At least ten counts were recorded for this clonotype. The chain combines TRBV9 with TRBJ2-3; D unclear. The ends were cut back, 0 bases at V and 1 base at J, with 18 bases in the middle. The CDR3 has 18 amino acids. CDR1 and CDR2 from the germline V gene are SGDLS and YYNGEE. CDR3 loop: CASSVGALRGGGTDTQYF. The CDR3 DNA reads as TGTGCCAGCAGCGTAGGTGCCCTTCGCGGTGGGGGCACAGATACGCAGTATTTT.

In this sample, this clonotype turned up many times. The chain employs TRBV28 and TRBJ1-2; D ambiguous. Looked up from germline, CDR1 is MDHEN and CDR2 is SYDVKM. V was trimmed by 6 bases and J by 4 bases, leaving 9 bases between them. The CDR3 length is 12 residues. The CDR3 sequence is CASSPDIYGYTF. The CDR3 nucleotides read TGTGCCAGCAGCCCCGACATCTATGGCTACACCTTC.

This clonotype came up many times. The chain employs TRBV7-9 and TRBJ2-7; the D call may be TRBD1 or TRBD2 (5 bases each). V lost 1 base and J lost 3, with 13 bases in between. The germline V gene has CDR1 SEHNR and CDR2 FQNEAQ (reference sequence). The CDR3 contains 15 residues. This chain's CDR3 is CASSLEGTVVYEQYF. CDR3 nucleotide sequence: TGTGCCAGCAGCTTAGAGGGGACGGTCGTCTACGAGCAGTACTTC.

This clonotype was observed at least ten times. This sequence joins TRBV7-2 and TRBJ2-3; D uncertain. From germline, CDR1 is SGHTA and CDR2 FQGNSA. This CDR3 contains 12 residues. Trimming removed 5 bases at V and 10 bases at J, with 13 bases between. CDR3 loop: CASSPDPLAQYF. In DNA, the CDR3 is TGTGCCAGCAGCCCGGACCCCCTAGCGCAGTATTTT.

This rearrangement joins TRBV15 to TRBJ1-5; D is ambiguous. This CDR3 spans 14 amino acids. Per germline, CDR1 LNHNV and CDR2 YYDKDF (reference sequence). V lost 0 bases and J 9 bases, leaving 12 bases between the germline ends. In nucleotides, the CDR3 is TGTGCCACCAGCAGAGATTTAGGAGAAGGGCCCCAGCATTTT. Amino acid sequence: CATSRDLGEGPQHF.

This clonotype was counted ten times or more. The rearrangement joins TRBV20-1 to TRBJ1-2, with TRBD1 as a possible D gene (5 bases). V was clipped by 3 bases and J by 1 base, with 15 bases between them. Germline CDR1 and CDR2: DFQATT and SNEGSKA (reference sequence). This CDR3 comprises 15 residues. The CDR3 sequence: CSARGTHSLNYGYTF. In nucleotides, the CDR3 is TGCAGTGCTAGGGGGACCCACTCCCTTAACTATGGCTACACCTTC.

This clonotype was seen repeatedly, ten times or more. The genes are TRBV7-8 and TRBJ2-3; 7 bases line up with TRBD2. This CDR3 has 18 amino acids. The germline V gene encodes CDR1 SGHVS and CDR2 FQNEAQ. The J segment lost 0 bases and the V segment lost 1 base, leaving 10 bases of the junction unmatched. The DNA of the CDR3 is TGTGCCAGCAGCTTAGGGGAGGGACTAAACCCTAGCACAGATACGCAGTATTTT. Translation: CASSLGEGLNPSTDTQYF.

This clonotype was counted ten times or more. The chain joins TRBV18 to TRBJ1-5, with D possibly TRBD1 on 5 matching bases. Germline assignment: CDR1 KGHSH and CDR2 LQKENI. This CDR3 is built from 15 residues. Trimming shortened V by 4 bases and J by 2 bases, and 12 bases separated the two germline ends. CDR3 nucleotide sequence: TGTGCCAGCTCACGGGCGTCGGGGGGCAATCAGCCCCAGCATTTT. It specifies CASSRASGGNQPQHF. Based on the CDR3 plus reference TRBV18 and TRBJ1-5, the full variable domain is NAGVMQNPRHLVRRRGQEARLRCSPMKGHSHVYWYRQLPEEGLKFMVYLQKENIIDESGMPKERFSAEFPKEGPSILRIQQVVRGDSAAYFCASSRASGGNQPQHFGDGTRLSIL.

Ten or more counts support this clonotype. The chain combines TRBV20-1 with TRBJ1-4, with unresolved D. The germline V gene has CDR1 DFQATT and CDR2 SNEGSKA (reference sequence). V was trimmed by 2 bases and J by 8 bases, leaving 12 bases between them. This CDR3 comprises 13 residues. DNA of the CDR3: TGCAGTGCTAGATCGGAGTTCGGGGAAAAACTGTTTTTT. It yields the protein CSARSEFGEKLFF.

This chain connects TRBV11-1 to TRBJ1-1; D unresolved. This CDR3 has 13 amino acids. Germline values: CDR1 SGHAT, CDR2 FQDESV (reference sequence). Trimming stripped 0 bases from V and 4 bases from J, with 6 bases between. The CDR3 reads CASSLAPRTEAFF. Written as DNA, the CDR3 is TGTGCCAGCAGCTTAGCCCCCCGCACTGAAGCTTTCTTT.